A selection of T cell receptor beta chains follows, all from one sample in a study of radiotherapy plus CTLA-4 blockade in lung cancer. Produced via immunoSEQ multiplex PCR; TCRdb's table is partial and in-frame only. There are over 85,000 clones in the sample; roughly four fifths occur only once, and about 26% lies in the top ten. Sequences were derived from peripheral blood, sampled from a patient treated with radiotherapy plus ipilimumab. The receptors were sampled from a human donor with non-small cell lung cancer that progressed on radiotherapy plus ipilimumab. Both conserved end residues are part of each CDR3. A D gene is named only where the DNA matches it firmly. Rows may omit the clone size; those that give it use once, few, many or a size class.

d_gene,abundance,v_gene,j_gene,CDR3aa,CDR3nt
NA,NA,TRBV5-8,TRBJ2-3,CASSLGTGEDTQYF,TGTGCCAGCAGCCTCGGGACCGGGGAGGATACGCAGTATTTT
NA,NA,TRBV27,TRBJ2-3,CASRSIAKVSDTQYF,TGTGCCAGCAGGAGCATCGCCAAAGTATCTGATACGCAGTATTTT
NA,NA,TRBV20-1,TRBJ2-1,CSATQGNEQFF,TGCAGTGCAACACAGGGCAATGAGCAGTTCTTC
TRBD1,few,TRBV7-6,TRBJ2-5,CASSLTSDREETQYF,TGTGCCAGCAGCTTAACCTCAGACAGGGAAGAGACCCAGTACTTC
TRBD2,NA,TRBV10-2,TRBJ2-3,CASRRNPGLGNTDTQYF,TGCGCCAGCAGGAGAAACCCGGGACTAGGAAACACAGATACGCAGTATTTT
NA,once,TRBV11-2,TRBJ2-7,CASSPSYEQYF,TGTGCCAGCAGCCCCTCCTACGAGCAGTACTTC
TRBD1,NA,TRBV7-3,TRBJ1-2,CASSLTGQGGYTF,TGTGCCAGCAGCTTAACAGGACAGGGGGGCTACACCTTC
NA,NA,TRBV4-1,TRBJ2-7,CASSQDPAAYEQYF,TGCGCCAGCAGCCAAGATCCGGCAGCCTACGAGCAGTACTTC
NA,NA,TRBV27,TRBJ1-1,CASSRVEGLNTEAFF,TGTGCCAGCAGCCGAGTTGAGGGGTTGAACACTGAAGCTTTCTTT
NA,NA,TRBV6-5,TRBJ2-3,CASSYFGAADTQYF,TGTGCCAGCAGTTACTTTGGAGCGGCAGATACGCAGTATTTT
NA,NA,TRBV5-5,TRBJ1-1,CASSFRVGTEAFF,TGTGCCAGCAGCTTCCGGGTAGGCACTGAAGCTTTCTTT
TRBD1,once,TRBV30,TRBJ1-4,CAWGGQGKNEKLFF,TGTGCCTGGGGAGGACAGGGTAAAAATGAAAAACTGTTTTTT
NA,once,TRBV30,TRBJ1-2,CAWSVAGNYGYTF,TGTGCCTGGAGTGTAGCAGGGAACTATGGCTACACCTTC
NA,few,TRBV6-6,TRBJ2-7,CASSYSPDGKQYF,TGTGCCAGCAGTTACTCCCCCGACGGGAAGCAGTACTTC
TRBD1,NA,TRBV18,TRBJ1-5,CASSPTGGSNQPQHF,TGTGCCAGCTCACCTACAGGGGGTAGCAATCAGCCCCAGCATTTT
TRBD2,NA,TRBV2,TRBJ2-5,CASSFPGLAGGETQYF,TGTGCCAGCAGTTTCCCGGGACTAGCGGGAGGGGAGACCCAGTACTTC
TRBD1,few,TRBV10-3,TRBJ2-7,CAISESRQGLYEQYF,TGTGCCATCAGTGAGTCGAGACAGGGGCTCTACGAGCAGTACTTC
NA,NA,TRBV4-2,TRBJ1-5,CASSQLIGAGEGDQPQHF,TGTGCCAGCAGCCAACTCATTGGGGCCGGGGAGGGCGATCAGCCCCAGCATTTT
NA,NA,TRBV2,TRBJ1-1,CASTLQWDRSSEAFF,TGTGCCAGCACCCTGCAATGGGACCGCTCATCTGAAGCTTTCTTT
NA,NA,TRBV28,TRBJ1-1,CASSLQGITEAFF,TGTGCCAGCAGTTTACAGGGAATCACTGAAGCTTTCTTT
NA,NA,TRBV28,TRBJ2-1,CASSLSQGGYNEQFF,TGTGCCAGCAGTTTATCCCAGGGGGGCTACAATGAGCAGTTCTTC
NA,few,TRBV5-1,TRBJ1-4,CASSITGDEKLFF,TGCGCCAGCAGCATTACGGGGGACGAAAAACTGTTTTTT
NA,NA,TRBV2,TRBJ2-3,CASTERDTQYF,TGTGCCAGCACCGAAAGGGATACGCAGTATTTT
NA,NA,TRBV28,TRBJ2-5,CASSFRFGVMAQYF,TGTGCCAGCAGTTTCCGGTTTGGGGTTATGGCCCAGTACTTC
NA,NA,TRBV7-9,TRBJ1-2,CASSLALPGIDGYTF,TGTGCCAGCAGCTTAGCGCTGCCGGGGATAGATGGCTACACCTTC
TRBD2,NA,TRBV5-1,TRBJ2-2,CASKTWAAGGAGELFF,TGCGCCAGCAAGACTTGGGCAGCGGGAGGCGCCGGGGAGCTGTTTTTT
TRBD1,NA,TRBV18,TRBJ1-1,CASSQGQGMGAFF,TGTGCCAGCTCCCAAGGACAGGGGATGGGAGCTTTCTTT
NA,NA,TRBV2,TRBJ2-2,CAIPRENTGELFF,TGTGCCATCCCAAGGGAGAACACCGGGGAGCTGTTTTTT
TRBD1,once,TRBV9,TRBJ1-3,CASSGRQGAGGNTIYF,TGTGCCAGCAGCGGACGACAGGGGGCGGGTGGAAACACCATATATTTT
TRBD2,NA,TRBV29-1,TRBJ2-5,CSVNLSSGRAWETQYF,TGCAGCGTTAATTTGTCGAGCGGGAGGGCCTGGGAGACCCAGTACTTC
NA,NA,TRBV4-1,TRBJ2-5,CASSQEEGEGRTQYF,TGCGCCAGCAGCCAAGAAGAGGGGGAGGGTCGGACCCAGTACTTC
NA,NA,TRBV11-3,TRBJ2-3,CASSATSTDTQYF,TGTGCCAGCAGCGCGACTAGCACAGATACGCAGTATTTT
TRBD2,NA,TRBV5-1,TRBJ2-5,CASSPGRRDQETQYF,TGCGCCAGCAGCCCCGGGAGGCGGGACCAAGAGACCCAGTACTTC